The rows below give T cell receptor beta chains drawn from one sample of a study of blood T cell repertoires in COVID-19. Measured with immunoSEQ multiplex PCR; TCRdb has only the in-frame clones, and not every one. The repertoire has approximately 190,000 clones, roughly 86% of them found once; the top ten carry roughly 25%. Sequencing input: PBMCs or T cells enriched from blood (not recorded which). The receptors here all came from a woman aged 40 to 50 in a cohort exposed to, infected with or recovered from COVID-19 (not recorded which). Each CDR3 is given with its conserved first and last residue. A D gene is named only where the DNA matches it firmly. For some rows the clone size is stated as once, few or many, or as a class when expanded; others skip it.

CDR3: CAISEGRVSGNTIYF
DNA: TGTGCCATCAGTGAAGGTCGGGTCTCTGGAAACACCATATATTTT
D: -
size: -
V: TRBV10-3
J: TRBJ1-3
length: 15

CDR3: CASSGSPNEQFF
DNA: TGTGCCAGCAGCGGGAGTCCCAATGAGCAGTTCTTC
D: -
size: -
V: TRBV9
J: TRBJ2-1
length: 12

CDR3: CASSISGILTEAFF
DNA: TGTGCCAGTAGTATTTCAGGTATTCTCACTGAAGCTTTCTTT
D: -
size: -
V: TRBV19
J: TRBJ1-1
length: 14

CDR3: CASTTSLAGEQYF
DNA: TGTGCCAGTACGACTTCGCTAGCGGGAGAGCAGTACTTC
D: TRBD2
size: -
V: TRBV19
J: TRBJ2-7
length: 13

CDR3: CASSPEYTEAFF
DNA: TGTGCCAGCAGCCCAGAATACACTGAAGCTTTCTTT
D: -
size: -
V: TRBV28
J: TRBJ1-1
length: 12

CDR3: CAWSAQGLQHF
DNA: TGTGCCTGGAGTGCACAGGGGCTCCAGCATTTT
D: TRBD1
size: -
V: TRBV30
J: TRBJ1-5
length: 11

CDR3: CASSLGGTGGSIQYF
DNA: TGTGCCAGCAGTTTAGGGGGGACAGGAGGGAGCATTCAGTACTTC
D: TRBD1
size: -
V: TRBV28
J: TRBJ2-4
length: 15

CDR3: CASSPPTGGEAIEAFF
DNA: TGTGCCAGCAGCCCTCCGACAGGGGGCGAGGCAATTGAAGCTTTCTTT
D: TRBD1
size: -
V: TRBV7-9
J: TRBJ1-1
length: 16

CDR3: CASSLVAGENYGYTF
DNA: TGTGCCAGCAGCTTGGTAGCAGGGGAGAACTATGGCTACACCTTC
D: -
size: once
V: TRBV5-5
J: TRBJ1-2
length: 15

CDR3: CATRGQSQETQYF
DNA: TGTGCCACCAGGGGACAGAGCCAAGAGACCCAGTACTTC
D: TRBD1
size: -
V: TRBV15
J: TRBJ2-5
length: 13

CDR3: CASSFELGLAGEIDEQYF
DNA: TGTGCCAGCAGCTTCGAATTAGGGCTAGCGGGAGAGATCGACGAGCAGTACTTC
D: TRBD2
size: -
V: TRBV5-4
J: TRBJ2-7
length: 18

CDR3: CASSPNGLTRGYEQYF
DNA: TGTGCCAGCAGCCCTAACGGACTTACCCGAGGCTACGAGCAGTACTTC
D: -
size: -
V: TRBV5-4
J: TRBJ2-7
length: 16

CDR3: CASTPNRGTEAFF
DNA: TGTGCCAGCACACCGAACAGGGGAACTGAAGCTTTCTTT
D: TRBD1
size: -
V: TRBV7-9
J: TRBJ1-1
length: 13

CDR3: CASILTGQGRYGYTF
DNA: TGTGCCAGTATCCTAACCGGACAGGGAAGGTATGGCTACACCTTC
D: TRBD1
size: many
V: TRBV19
J: TRBJ1-2
length: 15

CDR3: CASSLEFSEAFF
DNA: TGTGCCAGCAGTTTAGAGTTCAGTGAAGCTTTCTTT
D: -
size: -
V: TRBV12-3/TRBV12-4
J: TRBJ1-1
length: 12

CDR3: CASSFGGTEQFF
DNA: TGTGCCAGCAGCTTCGGAGGGACTGAGCAGTTCTTC
D: -
size: -
V: TRBV5-5
J: TRBJ2-1
length: 12

CDR3: CASSTHVRTSGTYSSYNEQFF
DNA: TGTGCCAGTAGTACCCACGTTCGGACTAGCGGAACCTATAGCTCCTACAATGAGCAGTTCTTC
D: TRBD2
size: -
V: TRBV19
J: TRBJ2-1
length: 21

CDR3: CASSQATGITEAFF
DNA: TGCGCCAGCAGCCAGGCTACAGGGATTACTGAAGCTTTCTTT
D: -
size: once
V: TRBV4-3
J: TRBJ1-1
length: 14

CDR3: CSFSGGSSYEQYF
DNA: TGCAGCTTCTCAGGTGGCAGCTCCTACGAGCAGTACTTC
D: -
size: -
V: TRBV29-1
J: TRBJ2-7
length: 13

CDR3: CASSAGQGFGYTF
DNA: TGTGCCAGTAGCGCCGGGCAGGGGTTTGGCTACACCTTC
D: -
size: -
V: TRBV19
J: TRBJ1-2
length: 13

CDR3: CASSLQGGEKLFF
DNA: TGTGCCAGCAGTCTACAGGGTGGGGAAAAACTGTTTTTT
D: -
size: -
V: TRBV28
J: TRBJ1-4
length: 13

CDR3: CASSSGAWGYTF
DNA: TGTGCCAGCAGCTCAGGGGCCTGGGGCTACACCTTC
D: -
size: -
V: TRBV5-6
J: TRBJ1-2
length: 12

CDR3: CATAPGQGTEAFF
DNA: TGTGCCACCGCACCGGGACAGGGGACTGAAGCTTTCTTT
D: TRBD1
size: -
V: TRBV25-1
J: TRBJ1-1
length: 13

CDR3: CASSASGTGNEKLFF
DNA: TGTGCCAGCAGCGCTTCCGGGACAGGGAACGAAAAACTGTTTTTT
D: TRBD1
size: -
V: TRBV9
J: TRBJ1-4
length: 15

CDR3: CASKGVLQETQYF
DNA: TGTGCCTCGAAGGGGGTCTTACAAGAGACCCAGTACTTC
D: -
size: -
V: TRBV19
J: TRBJ2-5
length: 13

CDR3: CASSESPGIYQPQHF
DNA: TGTGCCAGCAGTGAATCCCCAGGGATATATCAGCCCCAGCATTTT
D: -
size: -
V: TRBV6-4
J: TRBJ1-5
length: 15

CDR3: CASSRQSGDNSYEQYF
DNA: TGTGCCAGCAGCCGACAGAGTGGGGACAATTCCTACGAGCAGTACTTC
D: -
size: -
V: TRBV4-2
J: TRBJ2-7
length: 16

CDR3: CASRKIYRVLYGTDTQYF
DNA: TGCGCCAGCAGGAAAATATACAGGGTCCTCTATGGCACAGATACGCAGTATTTT
D: -
size: -
V: TRBV23-1
J: TRBJ2-3
length: 18

CDR3: CASSLGGSGQPQHF
DNA: TGTGCCAGCAGCTTAGGAGGTTCGGGTCAGCCCCAGCATTTT
D: -
size: -
V: TRBV11-2
J: TRBJ1-5
length: 14

CDR3: CASSPLYSYNNSPLHF
DNA: TGTGCCAGCAGTCCCCTCTACAGCTATAATAATTCACCCCTCCACTTT
D: -
size: -
V: TRBV27
J: TRBJ1-6
length: 16

CDR3: CASSPDPDRGKGYTF
DNA: TGTGCCAGCAGTCCCGACCCGGACAGGGGGAAAGGCTACACCTTC
D: TRBD1
size: few
V: TRBV6-4
J: TRBJ1-2
length: 15

CDR3: CATRGKRGNQETQYF
DNA: TGTGCCACCCGGGGCAAGCGGGGCAACCAAGAGACCCAGTACTTC
D: TRBD2
size: -
V: TRBV19
J: TRBJ2-5
length: 15

CDR3: CASSADRLGGYTF
DNA: TGTGCCAGCAGCGCTGACAGACTCGGGGGCTACACCTTC
D: -
size: -
V: TRBV28
J: TRBJ1-2
length: 13

CDR3: CASSLDQGAYNEQFF
DNA: TGTGCCAGCAGCTTGGACCAGGGCGCCTACAATGAGCAGTTCTTC
D: -
size: -
V: TRBV5-4
J: TRBJ2-1
length: 15

CDR3: CASRRHRGSPTNGYTF
DNA: TGCGCCAGCAGGAGGCACAGGGGAAGCCCAACTAATGGCTACACCTTC
D: TRBD1
size: -
V: TRBV10-1
J: TRBJ1-2
length: 16